The next 29 T cell receptor beta chains were all read from a single sample in a study of T cells in Graves' hyperthyroidism and ophthalmopathy. TCR beta CDR3 sequences were amplified from RNA transcripts. The TCR CDR3 was amplified in a first-round RT-PCR using the HTBI primer set. Via MiXCR, TCRdb re-called the multiplex PCR reads, giving one row per CDR3 protein. The data hold some 570,000 distinct CDR3 sequences, with about 14% observed a single time. The sequenced sample was blood. Source of these receptors: a woman younger than 35 with Graves' ophthalmopathy.

This clonotype was found a few times. This may be a read error: a much more frequent sequence differs by one nucleotide. This CDR3 is missing its conserved last phenylalanine or tryptophan, likely due to a read error. The V call is TRBV5-1, the J call TRBJ1-2, with TRBD1 matching 9 bases. The CDR3 has 14 residues. Unmatched junction bases numbered 6, after V lost 7 bases and J lost 2 bases. Germline V lookup: CDR1 SGHRS, CDR2 YFSETQ. CDR3 protein: CASETGTGNYGYTL. CDR3 bases: TGCGCCAGCGAGACCGGGACAGGGAACTATGGCTACACCCTC.

The CDR3 here is CASRVGRNEQFF. Here the CDR3 DNA reads TGTGCCAGTAGGGTCGGGAGGAATGAGCAGTTCTTC. V and J are TRBV19 and TRBJ2-1; 7 nucleotides line up with TRBD2. J gave up 7 bases and V 6 bases, and 3 bases lay outside the gene matches. The V gene's germline CDR1 is LNHDA and CDR2 SQIVND (reference sequence). This CDR3 is 12 amino acids long.

This clonotype has at least ten counts. The chain employs TRBV2 and TRBJ1-5; D gene ambiguous. CDR1 is SNHLY, CDR2 FYNNEI, per germline. This CDR3 has 16 residues. Trimming took off 3 bases at V and 0 bases at J, with 12 bases between the two ends. The CDR3 region has the DNA TGTGCCAGCAGTGACTGGCCGCTTTATAGCAATCAGCCCCAGCATTTT. It specifies CASSDWPLYSNQPQHF.

This clonotype came up many times. CDR3 amino acids: CASSLVGSSSDTQYF. The DNA of the CDR3 is TGCGCCAGCAGCTTGGTCGGGAGCTCGTCAGATACGCAGTATTTT. The chain combines TRBV5-1 with TRBJ2-3; D may be TRBD2 (6 bases). The CDR3 consists of 15 residues. CDR1 and CDR2 (germline): SGHRS, YFSETQ. Trimming stripped 0 bases from V and 4 bases from J, with 12 bases between.

The V gene is TRBV25-1, the J gene TRBJ1-2; 12 bases map to TRBD1. This CDR3 has 15 residues. Germline V CDR1 and CDR2: MGHDK, SYGVNS. The ends lost 4 bases at V and 7 bases at J; junction bases unmatched: 7. CDR3 region: CASSVPAGQGAGYTF. As DNA, the CDR3 is TGTGCCAGCAGTGTCCCCGCGGGACAGGGGGCTGGCTACACCTTC.

This clonotype was counted between two and nine times. The chain employs TRBV7-9 and TRBJ2-1, with 8 positions matching TRBD2. V shed 5 bases and J 5 bases; nucleotides not matched to a gene: 14. CDR1 is SEHNR and CDR2 is FQNEAQ in the germline V gene (reference sequence). This CDR3 contains 17 residues. CDR3 sequence: CASSASPDLGGDNEQFF. As DNA, the CDR3 is TGTGCCAGCAGCGCATCTCCCGACCTCGGGGGGGACAATGAGCAGTTCTTC.

There are a few counts of this clonotype. The chain has TRBV27 and TRBJ2-1, with D possibly TRBD1 on 7 matching bases. Germline V gene data show CDR1 as MNHEY and CDR2 as SMNVEV (reference sequence). CDR3 length equals 14 residues. Trimming stripped 3 bases from V and 6 bases from J, with 12 bases between. CDR3 DNA sequence: TGTGCCAGCAGTTTTTGGCAGGGGGGCAATGAGCAGTTCTTC. Its translation: CASSFWQGGNEQFF.

The chain couples TRBV6-1 to TRBJ2-7; D remains ambiguous. This CDR3 is 16 amino acids long. The V end lost 2 bases, the J end lost 5 bases, and 19 bases lay between the germline ends. In germline, CDR1 is MNHNS, CDR2 SASEGT. The CDR3 spells CASSETSYGASDEQYF. The CDR3, as DNA: TGTGCCAGCAGTGAAACTTCTTACGGCGCATCCGACGAGCAGTACTTC.

This clonotype was seen repeatedly, ten times or more. The chain recombines TRBV14 with TRBJ2-1; the D gene is possibly TRBD2 (5 bases). CDR1 SGHDN and CDR2 FVKESK come from the germline V gene. Trimming pared 1 base from V and 0 bases from J, leaving 13 bases between. The CDR3 sequence is 17 residues long. The CDR3 spells CASSQAWRGSSYNEQFF. The DNA of the CDR3 is TGTGCCAGCAGCCAAGCTTGGAGAGGGTCCTCCTACAATGAGCAGTTCTTC.

This clonotype was recorded many times. The chain is built from TRBV24-1 and TRBJ1-2, with a weak D call TRBD1 (6 bases). The V gene's germline CDR1 is KGHDR and CDR2 SFDVKD. The CDR3 loop spans 16 amino acids. The V gene lost 3 bases and the J gene lost 5 bases, with 18 bases spanning the gap. For the CDR3, the DNA is TGTGCCACCAGTGATCCCTCTACCGGGACATCTTATGGCTACACCTTC. Amino acids: CATSDPSTGTSYGYTF.

The chain employs TRBV30 and TRBJ2-5, with 7 positions matching TRBD1. The V segment lost 3 bases and the J segment 0 bases; nucleotides outside the gene matches: 4. This CDR3 comprises 14 residues. Germline CDR1 and CDR2: GTSNPN and SVGIG (reference sequence). The CDR3 region is CAWRRGRYQETQYF. The CDR3 DNA reads TGTGCCTGGAGAAGGGGGCGGTACCAAGAGACCCAGTACTTC.

This sequence joins TRBV11-1 and TRBJ2-5, with 12 nucleotides matching TRBD2. After removal of 3 bases from V and 5 bases from J, the junction contained 7 bases not matched to a gene. The CDR3 is 16 amino acids. CDR1 is SGHAT and CDR2 is FQDESV in the germline V gene (reference sequence). The CDR3: CASSLTSGSSVETQYF. The CDR3 nucleotides are TGTGCCAGCAGCTTGACTAGCGGGAGTTCGGTCGAGACCCAGTACTTC.

The chain joins TRBV7-9 to TRBJ1-3; D is ambiguous. V was shortened by 8 bases and J by 0 bases, with 5 bases between the two germline ends. This CDR3 is 12 amino acids long. Germline V lookup: CDR1 SEHNR, CDR2 FQNEAQ (reference sequence). Here the CDR3 reads CASRSSGNTIYF. The CDR3, as DNA: TGTGCCAGCCGATCCTCTGGAAACACCATATATTTT. Based on the CDR3 plus reference TRBV7-9 and TRBJ1-3, the full variable domain is DTGVSQNPRHKITKRGQNVTFRCDPISEHNRLYWYRQTLGQGPEFLTYFQNEAQLEKSRLLSDRFSAERPKGSFSTLEIQRTEQGDSAMYLCASRSSGNTIYFGEGSWLTVV.

This clonotype was detected ten times or more. The chain joins TRBV7-3 to TRBJ2-3; 7 bases line up with TRBD2. The CDR3 loop spans 18 amino acids. Germline V lookup: CDR1 SGHTA, CDR2 FQGTGA. Losses at the gene ends were 5 bases for V and 0 bases for J; bases not matched to a gene: 14. The CDR3 here is CASSRHARRGRSTDTQYF. The CDR3, as DNA: TGTGCCAGCAGCCGCCATGCGAGGCGGGGGAGGAGCACAGATACGCAGTATTTT.

This clonotype has a count of ten or more. The chain carries TRBV7-3 and TRBJ2-5, with unresolved D. V lost 5 bases to trimming and J lost 1 base, with 8 bases between them. The CDR3 spans 13 residues. Germline lookup yields CDR1 SGHTA and CDR2 FQGTGA. The CDR3 DNA is TGTGCCAGCAGCCCGGACCGCCAAGAGACCCAGTACTTC. Protein: CASSPDRQETQYF.

The chain combines TRBV4-3 with TRBJ2-7, with 9 bases identical to TRBD1. V was clipped by 0 bases and J by 2 bases; unmatched bases: 5. Germline values: CDR1 LGHNA, CDR2 YSLEER. The CDR3 length is 16 residues. As DNA, the CDR3 is TGCGCCAGCAGCCAAGAAGGGACAGGGAAAACCTACGAGCAGTACTTC. It is translated as CASSQEGTGKTYEQYF.

This clonotype has a count of ten or more. CDR3 residues: CASTKGVGNTEAFF. As DNA, the CDR3 is TGTGCCAGCACCAAGGGGGTAGGGAACACTGAAGCTTTCTTT. The rearrangement links TRBV6-2 or TRBV6-3 to TRBJ1-1; a possible D gene is TRBD1 (6 bases). Per the germline V gene, CDR1 is MNHEY and CDR2 is SVGEGT. This CDR3 is built from 14 residues. V was trimmed by 7 bases and J by 1 base, leaving 13 bases between them.

V is TRBV7-2 and J is TRBJ2-3, with 7 bases lining up with TRBD2. With 1 base clipped from V and 1 base from J, the junction kept 5 bases outside the gene matches. The V gene's germline CDR1 is SGHTA and CDR2 FQGNSA. This CDR3 has 16 amino acids. The DNA for the CDR3 is TGTGCCAGCAGCTTAGGGACTGCGGGGGGCACAGATACGCAGTATTTT. As protein: CASSLGTAGGTDTQYF.

This clonotype was seen many times. The rearrangement links TRBV28 to TRBJ2-1, with 14 positions matching TRBD2. Per the germline V gene, CDR1 is MDHEN and CDR2 is SYDVKM. V lost 6 bases, J lost 8 bases, and 9 bases stayed unmatched. The CDR3 has 16 amino acids. The CDR3 sequence is CASSQTSGRGGDEQFF. In DNA, the CDR3 is TGTGCCAGCAGCCAGACTAGCGGGAGGGGTGGCGATGAGCAGTTCTTC.

This clonotype was observed many times. CDR3 in amino acids: CSVGTGDLYEQYF. Written as DNA, the CDR3 is TGCAGCGTTGGGACAGGAGACCTCTACGAGCAGTACTTC. The V gene is TRBV29-1, the J gene TRBJ2-7; 7 bases fit TRBD1. The CDR3 is 13 residues long. The germline V gene encodes CDR1 SQVTM and CDR2 ANQGSEA. V shed 4 bases, J shed 3 bases, and the junction held 6 bases outside the gene matches.

A few counts support this clonotype. The V call is TRBV20-1, the J call TRBJ2-3, with TRBD2 matching over 7 bases. V lost 4 bases, J lost 2 bases, and 9 bases stayed unmatched. CDR1 and CDR2 from the germline V gene are DFQATT and SNEGSKA (reference sequence). The CDR3 totals 15 residues. The CDR3 loop is CSAKTAGDTTDTQYF. In DNA form, the CDR3 reads TGCAGTGCTAAGACGGCGGGAGACACCACAGATACGCAGTATTTT.

This chain joins TRBV6-5 and TRBJ2-5; 9 bases fit TRBD2. CDR1 and CDR2 from the germline V gene are MNHEY and SVGAGI. The J segment lost 4 bases and the V segment lost 0 bases, leaving 9 bases of the junction unmatched. This CDR3 comprises 17 residues. CDR3 in DNA: TGTGCCAGCAGTTACTCGATTCGCGGGAGGGTTGGAGAGACCCAGTACTTC. Amino acid sequence: CASSYSIRGRVGETQYF.

This clonotype showed up many times. This chain connects TRBV6-1 to TRBJ2-5; D possibly uses TRBD1 or TRBD2 (5 bases each). The CDR3 contains 14 residues. Germline values: CDR1 MNHNS, CDR2 SASEGT. Deletions cut 5 bases from V and 5 bases from J, with 15 bases between. The CDR3 DNA sequence: TGTGCCAGCAGTTATCAGAGGGGCCGGGAGACCCAGTACTTC. Its translation is CASSYQRGRETQYF.

This clonotype was counted at least ten times. V and J are TRBV6-1 and TRBJ1-5, with 10 bases that match TRBD1. The V segment lost 6 bases and the J segment 2 bases; nucleotides outside the gene matches: 10. The length of the CDR3 is 17 residues. In germline, CDR1 is MNHNS, CDR2 SASEGT. CDR3 amino acids: CASSPTSGTGGNQPQHF. CDR3 in DNA: TGTGCCAGCAGCCCCACCTCAGGGACAGGGGGCAATCAGCCCCAGCATTTT.

This clonotype showed up many times. The chain combines TRBV12-3 or TRBV12-4 with TRBJ2-2, with D perhaps assigned TRBD1 or TRBD2 (5 bases each). The CDR3 is 16 amino acids. The V end was cut by 5 bases, the J end by 1 base, with 14 bases between. CDR3 nucleotides: TGTGCCAGCAGTGAACTGGGACGGATGAACACCGGGGAGCTGTTTTTT. It codes for CASSELGRMNTGELFF.

With regard to this clonotype: A much larger clone differs from this one at a single base, so this may be a read error. The rearrangement joins TRBV4-3 to TRBJ2-1, with D possibly being TRBD1 or TRBD2 (5 bases each). The CDR3 loop spans 15 amino acids. CDR1 is LGHNA and CDR2 is YSLEER in the germline V gene. V lost 8 bases, J lost 9 bases, and 23 bases lay in between. The CDR3 DNA is TGCGCCAGCGCCCAGGCTAGCAGGAGCCAGGGTGAGCAGTTCTTC. Amino acids: CASAQASRSQGEQFF.

This clonotype has at least ten counts. The chain joins TRBV7-2 to TRBJ1-1, with D possibly matching TRBD1 (5 bases). Germline CDR1 is SGHTA and CDR2 is FQGNSA. V was clipped by 5 bases and J by 4 bases, with 14 bases between them. CDR3 length: 14 residues. The CDR3 sequence: CASSRDSWGTEAFF. The CDR3 coding sequence is TGTGCCAGCAGCCGTGACAGCTGGGGCACTGAAGCTTTCTTT.

The table lists this clonotype with a few counts. The J gene is TRBJ1-3, the V gene TRBV9; no clear D gene. V lost 3 bases to trimming and J lost 7 bases, with 17 bases between them. This CDR3 has 15 amino acids. Germline V gene sequence: CDR1 SGDLS, CDR2 YYNGEE. The CDR3 loop reads CASSGPERPGNTIYF. The CDR3 nucleotides are TGTGCCAGCAGCGGCCCGGAGAGGCCGGGCAACACCATATATTTT.

Of note for this clonotype: Just one base apart from a much larger clone, this may be a read error. This chain links TRBV30 with TRBJ2-1; 7 nucleotides line up with TRBD2. The germline CDR1 and CDR2 sequences are GTSNPN and SVGIG (reference sequence). This CDR3 is built from 11 residues. V was clipped by 5 bases and J by 12 bases; unmatched bases: 7. For the CDR3, the DNA is TGTGCCTGGGGGGGGGTGGATACGCAGTTCTTC. It specifies CAWGGVDTQFF.